In its sample, the clone carrying this TCR beta chain was seen once. Germline V CDR1 and CDR2: SEHNR, FQNEAQ (reference sequence). The CDR3 runs 15 residues. V lost 2 bases and J lost 3; bases outside the gene matches: 3. The data were obtained in a study of T cell changes during pregnancy in multiple sclerosis. Measured with immunoSEQ multiplex PCR; TCRdb has only the in-frame clones, and not every one. The sample holds approximately 98,000 clones, roughly 94% seen once. The chain employs TRBV7-9 and TRBJ2-5; 10 bases agree with TRBD2. The receptor was derived from a female donor in good health, enrolled as a control in a pregnancy study. The sample in question was peripheral blood, obtained after pregnancy. This CDR3 reads CASSLLLAGKETQYF. The DNA of the CDR3 is TGTGCCAGCAGCTTATTACTAGCGGGAAAAGAGACCCAGTACTTC.